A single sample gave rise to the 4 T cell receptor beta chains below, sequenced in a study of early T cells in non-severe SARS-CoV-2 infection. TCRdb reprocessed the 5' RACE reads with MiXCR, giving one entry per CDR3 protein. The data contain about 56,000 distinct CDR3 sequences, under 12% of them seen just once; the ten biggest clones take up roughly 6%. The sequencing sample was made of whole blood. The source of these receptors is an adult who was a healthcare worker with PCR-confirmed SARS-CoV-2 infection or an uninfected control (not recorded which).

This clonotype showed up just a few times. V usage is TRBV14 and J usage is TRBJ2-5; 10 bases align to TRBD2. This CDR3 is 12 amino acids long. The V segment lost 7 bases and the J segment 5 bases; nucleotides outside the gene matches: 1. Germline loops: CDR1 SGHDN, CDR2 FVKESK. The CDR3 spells CASKAGGETQYF. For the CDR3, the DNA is TGTGCCAGCAAAGCGGGAGGGGAGACCCAGTACTTC.

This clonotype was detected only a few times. The CDR3 loop is CASSQGRNSGANVLTF. CDR3 coding DNA: TGCGCCAGCAGCCAAGGACGGAACTCTGGGGCCAACGTCCTGACTTTC. This rearrangement joins TRBV4-1 to TRBJ2-6; D unclear. Germline assignment: CDR1 MGHRA and CDR2 YSYEKL. V was clipped by 1 base and J by 0 bases, with 7 bases between them. This CDR3 spans 16 amino acids.

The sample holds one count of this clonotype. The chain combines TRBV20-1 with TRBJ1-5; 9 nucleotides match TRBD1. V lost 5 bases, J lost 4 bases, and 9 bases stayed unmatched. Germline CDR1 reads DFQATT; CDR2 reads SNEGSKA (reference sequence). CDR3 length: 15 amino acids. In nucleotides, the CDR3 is TGCAGTGCTTCACAGGGGGCGGCACGTAATCAGCCCCAGCATTTT. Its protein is CSASQGAARNQPQHF.

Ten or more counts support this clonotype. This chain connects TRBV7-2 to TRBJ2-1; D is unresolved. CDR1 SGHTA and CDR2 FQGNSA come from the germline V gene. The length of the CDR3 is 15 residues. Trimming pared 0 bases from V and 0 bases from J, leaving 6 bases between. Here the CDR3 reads CASSLAASSYNEQFF. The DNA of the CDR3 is TGTGCCAGCAGCTTAGCTGCCAGCTCCTACAATGAGCAGTTCTTC.